One TCR beta chain is described in this entry. Its antigen remains unidentified. Since a much larger clone is just one base distant, this may be a read error. CDR3 regions were amplified by Arm-PCR using iRepertoire HTBI primers to build TCR beta libraries. TCRdb ran MiXCR on the multiplex PCR reads and lists one entry per CDR3 protein. The sample lists 350,000 to 500,000 distinct CDR3 sequences, approximately 16% occurring once. Germline loops: CDR1 MNHEY, CDR2 SVGEGT. There are 14 residues in the CDR3. This record belongs to a study of regulatory T cells in long-lasting Graves disease. General study findings and limits: Results may be inaccurate due to the small sample size.

Documented time point: newly diagnosed GD, antithyroid drugs for less than 3 months. Making the TCR library involved RNA that had been extracted from PBMCs. Graves' disease diagnosis used American Thyroid Association guidelines. These sequences were also reported in another study, on T cells in Graves' hyperthyroidism and ophthalmopathy. That report notes: The HTBI primer set drove a first-round RT-PCR of the TCR CDR3.

The chain couples TRBV6-2 or TRBV6-3 to TRBJ2-5; TRBD1 might be the D (6 bases). This TCR derives from a young woman with Graves disease. Specimen: peripheral blood mononuclear cells (PBMCs), collected at new diagnosis, from a patient treated with antithyroid drugs. In nucleotides, the CDR3 is TGTGCCAGCAGCCAGGGGTTCCGTGGCGAGACCCGGTACTTC. It yields the protein CASSQGFRGETRYF.